Listed below are T cell receptor beta chains from one sample, sequenced in a study of T cell repertoires in cytomegalovirus infection. In TCRdb, the reads were re-called with MiXCR into one record per CDR3 protein. Among about 530,000 distinct CDR3 sequences listed, around a quarter were seen once. Sequenced input: PBMCs. The receptors derive from a human donor in good health (CMV status not recorded). Some clones in this sample may be carry-over from other donors' samples. Both conserved end residues are part of each CDR3.

J	V	CDR3
TRBJ1-2	TRBV4-3	CASSRGQTNYGYTF
TRBJ1-2	TRBV3-1	CASSQERGRGTYPLRTWGYTF
TRBJ1-2	TRBV6-5	CASSFKGTGGRIGYGYTF
TRBJ1-5	TRBV7-8	CASSSRTGVQPQHF
TRBJ2-5	TRBV20-1	CSARPTKGTQYF
TRBJ2-1	TRBV7-6	CASSLNYYGQHNEQFF
TRBJ2-5	TRBV7-2	CASSLKGAQETQYF
TRBJ2-1	TRBV5-6	CASSFSIPSGVAAYNEQFF
TRBJ1-6	TRBV7-2	CASSWRQGGVNSPLHF
TRBJ2-1	TRBV12-3/TRBV12-4	CASIQRGSDEQFF
TRBJ2-1	TRBV4-1	CASTGEPRDEQFF
TRBJ1-2	TRBV7-2	CASSARTGDGYTF
TRBJ2-5	TRBV19	CASSTWEGRIRGQETQYF
TRBJ2-4	TRBV27	CASSYRGADSIQYF
TRBJ2-7	TRBV3-1	CASSQDQVSYEQYF
TRBJ2-7	TRBV11-2	CASSRPRRGGTSYEQYF
TRBJ2-7	TRBV29-1	CSVEGQQTYEQYF
TRBJ2-1	TRBV19	CASSPQGRASPHNEQFF
TRBJ2-1	TRBV11-3	CASSLAGQTSGEQFF
TRBJ2-1	TRBV7-6	CASSKHRAKYNEQFF
TRBJ2-1	TRBV20-1	CSAVGNEQFF
TRBJ2-2	TRBV19	CASSSEQGADTGELFF
TRBJ2-7	TRBV6-5	CASSFTGTSSYEQYF
TRBJ2-5	TRBV18	CASSPPFGSGSSRSETQYF
TRBJ1-2	TRBV12-3/TRBV12-4	CASSPKGGYYGYTF
TRBJ2-3	TRBV7-2	CASSLFSTSGRDTQYF
TRBJ1-5	TRBV6-2/TRBV6-3	CASRGANNQPQHF
TRBJ1-1	TRBV4-1	CASSHGLKTFF
TRBJ2-2	TRBV7-9	CASSLAAGLVEAGELFF
TRBJ1-2	TRBV6-1	CASSFKRDSVHGYTF
TRBJ2-1	TRBV18	CASSPLGPGIPYNEQFF
TRBJ2-7	TRBV7-2	CASSLSIKSYEQYF
TRBJ2-7	TRBV27	CASSRRGNEQYF
TRBJ2-4	TRBV28	CASSQGQVRNIQYF
TRBJ1-2	TRBV5-6	CASSLWSGGDGYTF
TRBJ2-7	TRBV20-1	CSAPTSGSYEQYF
TRBJ2-1	TRBV6-5	CASSYQAGVVYNEQFF
TRBJ2-3	TRBV11-2	CASSLSFSADTQYF
TRBJ1-2	TRBV7-4	CASSFEQGNGYTF
TRBJ1-1	TRBV5-6	CASSLDSGGVTEAFF
TRBJ2-1	TRBV19	CASRRGEARDEQFF
TRBJ1-6	TRBV7-2	CASSLARSPYNSPLHF
TRBJ2-1	TRBV20-1	CSARAGASSYNEQFF
TRBJ2-1	TRBV7-8	CASSLGGGLAGTSSYNEQFF
TRBJ1-5	TRBV4-2	CASSQDWSGVSNQPQHF
TRBJ1-2	TRBV7-2	CASRPRQGAAGYTF
TRBJ2-7	TRBV20-1	CSARRFVGGPYEQYF